These T cell receptor beta chains were read from a single sample in a study of T cell responses to AZD1222 COVID-19 vaccine. The protocol was immunoSEQ multiplex PCR, while the TCRdb copy is restricted to in-frame clones and leaves out a portion. The sample lists more than 70,000 clones, about 86% occurring once. Source: peripheral blood, taken on day 0 of AZD1222 vaccination. Receptors originate from an adult in good health. Both conserved end residues are part of each CDR3. A D gene is named only where the DNA matches it firmly. Clone size is shown for a subset of rows, as once, few, many or a class of expanded clone.

V: TRBV4-2
D: TRBD1
J: TRBJ2-1
size: .
DNA: TGTGCCAGCAGCCAAGAGGACAGGGGTGATGAGCAGTTCTTC
CDR3: CASSQEDRGDEQFF

V: TRBV7-9
D: .
J: TRBJ2-6
size: .
DNA: TGTGCCAGCACCGCTGGGGCCAACGTCCTGACTTTC
CDR3: CASTAGANVLTF

V: TRBV9
D: .
J: TRBJ2-2
size: .
DNA: TGTGCCAGCAGCGTAGTGTCGAACACCGGGGAGCTGTTTTTT
CDR3: CASSVVSNTGELFF

V: TRBV4-1
D: .
J: TRBJ2-2
size: .
DNA: TGCGCCAGCAGCCCAGGCCCCGCAGACAACACCGGGGAGCTGTTTTTT
CDR3: CASSPGPADNTGELFF

V: TRBV28
D: .
J: TRBJ1-1
size: medium-sized
DNA: TGTGCCAGCAGCCGGACAGAAAACACTGAAGCTTTCTTT
CDR3: CASSRTENTEAFF

V: TRBV7-9
D: .
J: TRBJ2-2
size: .
DNA: TGTGCCAGCAGCTTCCCCCGGGGCGCGCTGTTTTTT
CDR3: CASSFPRGALFF

V: TRBV7-3
D: .
J: TRBJ2-3
size: once
DNA: TGTGCCAGCAGCTTAACCGGGAAGGAAAATACGCAGTATTTT
CDR3: CASSLTGKENTQYF

V: TRBV15
D: .
J: TRBJ1-4
size: .
DNA: TGTGCCACCAGCAGTATGGGTGGAACTAATGAAAAACTGTTTTTT
CDR3: CATSSMGGTNEKLFF

V: TRBV7-2
D: .
J: TRBJ2-3
size: once
DNA: TGTGCCAGCAGCTTTACGGCGGCCTTCACAGATACGCAGTATTTT
CDR3: CASSFTAAFTDTQYF

V: TRBV28
D: TRBD2
J: TRBJ2-7
size: .
DNA: TGTGCCAGCATCCTTGTTGCGGGTAGCGGGAGGTCGAACGAGCAGTACTTC
CDR3: CASILVAGSGRSNEQYF

V: TRBV6-5
D: .
J: TRBJ2-7
size: .
DNA: TGTGCCAGCAGTTACTCGGGGGAGTTCTCCTACGAGCAGTACTTC
CDR3: CASSYSGEFSYEQYF

V: TRBV6-2/TRBV6-3
D: .
J: TRBJ1-5
size: .
DNA: TGTGCCAGCAGTTACTGGGGGCAAGATCAGCCCCAGCATTTT
CDR3: CASSYWGQDQPQHF

V: TRBV24-1
D: TRBD1
J: TRBJ1-5
size: .
DNA: TGTGCCACCTCCGACAGGGGCAGCCAGCCCCAGCATTTT
CDR3: CATSDRGSQPQHF

V: TRBV4-1
D: TRBD1
J: TRBJ2-7
size: .
DNA: TGCGCCAGCAGCCGCTACCCCGGGACAGGAATCTACGAGCAGTACTTC
CDR3: CASSRYPGTGIYEQYF

V: TRBV6-5
D: TRBD2
J: TRBJ2-3
size: .
DNA: TGTGCCAGCAGACCTCTAGCGGGCTACACAGATACGCAGTATTTT
CDR3: CASRPLAGYTDTQYF

V: TRBV27
D: TRBD2
J: TRBJ2-3
size: .
DNA: TGTGCCAGCAGTTTATTGCCTAGCGGGAGAATTAGCACAGATACGCAGTATTTT
CDR3: CASSLLPSGRISTDTQYF

V: TRBV4-2
D: TRBD2
J: TRBJ2-3
size: once
DNA: TGTGCCAGCAGCCAACTACTAGCGGGAGGTGATGGCACAGATACGCAGTATTTT
CDR3: CASSQLLAGGDGTDTQYF

V: TRBV3-1/TRBV3-2
D: TRBD2
J: TRBJ2-3
size: .
DNA: TGTGCCAGCAGCGGAGCGGGAGGGCGTACAGATACGCAGTATTTT
CDR3: CASSGAGGRTDTQYF

V: TRBV18
D: TRBD1
J: TRBJ1-5
size: .
DNA: TGTGCCAGCTCACCGGAGGGACAGCTGAGCAATCAGCCCCAGCATTTT
CDR3: CASSPEGQLSNQPQHF

V: TRBV7-3
D: TRBD2
J: TRBJ2-1
size: .
DNA: TGTGCCAGCAGCTTTAGCGGGAGGGTTAACAATGAGCAGTTCTTC
CDR3: CASSFSGRVNNEQFF

V: TRBV9
D: .
J: TRBJ2-7
size: .
DNA: TGTGCCAGCAGCGCCGCTTTAGGACAGAGCTACGAGCAGTACTTC
CDR3: CASSAALGQSYEQYF

V: TRBV9
D: .
J: TRBJ2-1
size: .
DNA: TGTGCCAGCAGCGTAGAACCAGGGGGGGTTAATGAGCAGTTCTTC
CDR3: CASSVEPGGVNEQFF

V: TRBV5-1
D: TRBD2
J: TRBJ2-7
size: .
DNA: TGCGCCAGCAGCACCGCCCCGGGGGGGTACGAGCAGTACTTC
CDR3: CASSTAPGGYEQYF

V: TRBV15
D: .
J: TRBJ2-5
size: .
DNA: TGTGCCACCAGCAGAGGGGGGTTAGGGATCCAAGAGACCCAGTACTTC
CDR3: CATSRGGLGIQETQYF

V: TRBV2
D: .
J: TRBJ2-5
size: once
DNA: TGTGCCAGCAGTGAAGGGAACCGGGAGACCCAGTACTTC
CDR3: CASSEGNRETQYF

V: TRBV19
D: .
J: TRBJ1-3
size: .
DNA: TGTGCCAGTAGTAACCAGGGAATTGGAAACACCATATATTTT
CDR3: CASSNQGIGNTIYF

V: TRBV4-1
D: TRBD2
J: TRBJ2-7
size: .
DNA: TGCGCCAGCAGCCAAGATTTGGGGGAGGGCATATACGAGCAGTACTTC
CDR3: CASSQDLGEGIYEQYF

V: TRBV24-1
D: .
J: TRBJ2-4
size: .
DNA: TGTGCCACCAGTGATTCGCGGCGGGTAGCCAAAAACATTCAGTACTTC
CDR3: CATSDSRRVAKNIQYF

V: TRBV4-1
D: TRBD2
J: TRBJ2-3
size: .
DNA: TGCGCCAGCAGCCAAGTTTCCAGGCGGGAGGGCCGGATAGATACGCAGTATTTT
CDR3: CASSQVSRREGRIDTQYF

V: TRBV27
D: .
J: TRBJ2-2
size: .
DNA: TGTGCCAGCCGACGGGACCAGGCGGTCGGGGAGCTGTTTTTT
CDR3: CASRRDQAVGELFF

V: TRBV11-2
D: .
J: TRBJ1-1
size: .
DNA: TGTGCCAGCAGCTTAGATAGCGGGGGGCACACTGAAGCTTTCTTT
CDR3: CASSLDSGGHTEAFF

V: TRBV5-4
D: .
J: TRBJ2-3
size: .
DNA: TGTGCCACGAACTTGCGACGGAGCACAGATACACAGTATTTT
CDR3: CATNLRRSTDTQYF

V: TRBV5-1
D: TRBD2
J: TRBJ2-7
size: .
DNA: TGCGCCAGCAGCTGGGGACTAGCGGGATTGAGGGCCTACGAGCAGTACTTC
CDR3: CASSWGLAGLRAYEQYF

V: TRBV11-2
D: .
J: TRBJ2-1
size: .
DNA: TGTGCCAGCAGCCGGGATCTCCTCCCGGGGAGTTCCGACAATGAGCAGTTCTTC
CDR3: CASSRDLLPGSSDNEQFF

V: TRBV5-5
D: .
J: TRBJ1-1
size: few
DNA: TGTGCCAGCAGCTTGTCGGGGACGGGGATGAACACTGAAGCTTTCTTT
CDR3: CASSLSGTGMNTEAFF

V: TRBV27
D: TRBD1
J: TRBJ2-7
size: .
DNA: TGTGCCAGCAGTTTACGGACAGGTGCGACTTACGAGCAGTACTTC
CDR3: CASSLRTGATYEQYF

V: TRBV19
D: TRBD2
J: TRBJ2-3
size: .
DNA: TGTGCCAGTAGTATTCTGCTAGCGGGAGATCGTACAGATACGCAGTATTTT
CDR3: CASSILLAGDRTDTQYF

V: TRBV6-5
D: TRBD1
J: TRBJ2-6
size: few
DNA: TGTGCCAGCAGTTATGGCAGGGGGCCTGGGGCCAACGTCCTGACTTTC
CDR3: CASSYGRGPGANVLTF

V: TRBV28
D: .
J: TRBJ2-7
size: .
DNA: TGTGCCAGCGGGGACGTCATTGGGGGCTACGAGCAGTACTTC
CDR3: CASGDVIGGYEQYF

V: TRBV29-1
D: TRBD2
J: TRBJ2-1
size: .
DNA: TGCAGCTGTACCCCGGGACTAGCGGGATACAATGAGCAGTTCTTC
CDR3: CSCTPGLAGYNEQFF

V: TRBV3-1/TRBV3-2
D: TRBD1
J: TRBJ1-2
size: .
DNA: TGTGCCAGCAGCCAAGGGTCAGGGGGCCTTGGCTACACCTTC
CDR3: CASSQGSGGLGYTF